A single sample is the source of the 3 T cell receptor beta chains below, sequenced in a study of blood T cell repertoires in COVID-19. Method: immunoSEQ multiplex PCR; TCRdb's copy keeps in-frame clones and lacks some. Of 50,000 or so clones listed, around 90% were seen once; the top ten hold about 25%. The sample comprised peripheral blood. The receptor set was obtained from a human donor in a cohort sampled during active COVID-19.

The chain links TRBV30 to TRBJ1-5; perhaps TRBD1 as D (6 bases). The CDR3 has 15 amino acids. The V and J ends lost 3 bases and 2 bases respectively, with 14 bases between them. Germline values: CDR1 GTSNPN, CDR2 SVGIG (reference sequence). CDR3 sequence: CAWSTGQIGNQPQHF. The CDR3 DNA sequence: TGTGCCTGGAGCACCGGACAGATCGGCAATCAGCCCCAGCATTTT.

The rearrangement uses TRBV12-3 or TRBV12-4 and TRBJ1-5; D remains ambiguous. Deletions cut 3 bases from V and 13 bases from J, with 10 bases between. This CDR3 is built from 11 residues. The CDR3 here is CASSLSMSQHF. CDR3 DNA sequence: TGTGCCAGCAGTTTGAGTATGTCTCAGCATTTT.

This chain connects TRBV5-1 to TRBJ1-3; D not certain. Germline loops: CDR1 SGHRS, CDR2 YFSETQ. V shed 0 bases and J shed 4 bases, with 14 bases lying between them. CDR3 length: 16 residues. CDR3 sequence (DNA): TGCGCCAGCAGCTTGGTAGGCAGCCTGAGGGGAAACACCATATATTTT. Its protein product is CASSLVGSLRGNTIYF.